Listed below are T cell receptor beta chains from one sample, sequenced in a study of T cells after posttransplantation cyclophosphamide. Profiling relied on immunoSEQ multiplex PCR, and the TCRdb table lists in-frame clones only, not all of them. This sample yields several thousand clones, of which roughly 88% are seen a single time; roughly 1.2% belongs to the top ten. Sequenced material: CD4+ T cells sorted from blood, taken roughly 190 weeks after allogeneic stem cell transplant with posttransplant cyclophosphamide. The receptors derive from a female patient between 50 and 60 years old who received an allogeneic stem cell transplant from a related donor, was CMV-positive, and had no GVHD. Some T cells may be transferred from the graft donor. Each CDR3 is given without its conserved first and last residue. Fields, in order: CDR3 protein, V gene.

cdr3_aa: ATDAGTGELF
v_call: TRBV10-3

cdr3_aa: ASSDGLAGGETQY
v_call: TRBV10-1

cdr3_aa: ASGLEGQGYSNQPQH
v_call: TRBV12-5

cdr3_aa: ASAPRDRGTDTQY
v_call: TRBV11-3

cdr3_aa: AWSDASGAETQY
v_call: TRBV30

cdr3_aa: ASRSGGTTYEQY
v_call: TRBV7-9

cdr3_aa: SVVSGRHAGNTIY
v_call: TRBV29-1

cdr3_aa: ASSQDRGNTEAF
v_call: TRBV7-9

cdr3_aa: ASRPISGGSTDTQY
v_call: TRBV27

cdr3_aa: ASSPTGWADTQY
v_call: TRBV9

cdr3_aa: ASSRGPRGETEAF
v_call: TRBV5-6

cdr3_aa: ASSSGGEGGYT
v_call: TRBV11-2

cdr3_aa: ASRTGENPYEQY
v_call: TRBV7-9

cdr3_aa: ASSLDREQY
v_call: TRBV18

cdr3_aa: ASRPTSGRVSGELF
v_call: TRBV5-6

cdr3_aa: ASSLSPSPRTGVGDEQY
v_call: TRBV7-2

cdr3_aa: ASSTDRSNQPQH
v_call: TRBV28

cdr3_aa: ASSLRQRRSSYGYT
v_call: TRBV7-2

cdr3_aa: ASKFRGGAGTEAF
v_call: TRBV28

cdr3_aa: ASSLVVAGPSTDTQY
v_call: TRBV7-8

cdr3_aa: ASSPGSLSSYNEQF
v_call: TRBV11-1

cdr3_aa: ASSQDRNTEAF
v_call: TRBV4-3

cdr3_aa: ASSLAVTSGHSYEQY
v_call: TRBV5-1

cdr3_aa: SVSGLTYEQY
v_call: TRBV29-1

cdr3_aa: ASSQHPSGEETQY
v_call: TRBV4-3

cdr3_aa: ASSLSTGTGAGDTEAF
v_call: TRBV13

cdr3_aa: ASSLVGRVAGGSYNEQF
v_call: TRBV7-9

cdr3_aa: ASRRQGANTGELF
v_call: TRBV19

cdr3_aa: ASSATDWNEQF
v_call: TRBV9

cdr3_aa: ASSRTEATNEKLF
v_call: TRBV19

cdr3_aa: ASSLATGAVITEAF
v_call: TRBV7-3

cdr3_aa: ASGTRGQVYNEQF
v_call: TRBV5-8

cdr3_aa: ASSPAPMSSYNEQF
v_call: TRBV28

cdr3_aa: ASSGRQGYNYGYT
v_call: TRBV5-1

cdr3_aa: ASSVTGGVGYGYT
v_call: TRBV5-1